The entry below describes one T cell receptor (beta chain). Original methodology: How many nucleated cells were present was estimated from reference gene primer amplification. Clones were sequenced by immunoSEQ multiplex PCR, and TCRdb holds only the in-frame ones, with some missing. The DNA gave D and trimming, while V, J and clone size come from that table. This repertoire shows some 61,000 clones, 86% found once; its top ten account for roughly 8.8%. The data originate from a study of blood T cell repertoires in COVID-19. In the study overall: Specimens from acute and convalescent COVID-19 originated in the United States, Italy and Spain. Sources were T cells, B-cell-depleted T cells, or PBMCs; the material itself was cDNA or gDNA.

CDR1 is SNHLY and CDR2 is FYNNEI in the germline V gene. CDR3 length: 15 residues. The ends lost 6 bases at V and 2 bases at J; junction bases unmatched: 7. The chain joins TRBV2 to TRBJ1-3; 7 nucleotides match TRBD1. This receptor was obtained from a young man with acute or convalescent COVID-19. The material sequenced was peripheral blood. CDR3 sequence reads: CASRRTGGTGNTIYF. In DNA, the CDR3 is TGTGCCAGCAGAAGGACAGGAGGAACTGGAAACACCATATATTTT.